This is a list of T cell receptor beta chains from one sample in a study of cytomegalovirus exposure and HLA in healthy donors. Method: immunoSEQ multiplex PCR; TCRdb's copy keeps in-frame clones and lacks some. In the table there are over 200,000 clones, around 90% of which are singletons. Sequences were obtained from PBMCs. Receptors were obtained from a woman in her late teens or twenties in good health and CMV-seronegative. Each CDR3 is given with its conserved first and last residue. The D gene is left open where the match is weak. The size of a clone is reported for some rows only, either as once, few or many, or as a class for expanded clones.

J: TRBJ2-1
size: once
D: TRBD1
V: TRBV9
CDR3: CASSAGTGIHEQFF
DNA: TGTGCCAGCAGTGCCGGGACAGGGATTCATGAGCAGTTCTTC

J: TRBJ1-1
size: -
D: TRBD1
V: TRBV4-2
CDR3: CASTPRTGNTEAFF
DNA: TGTGCCAGCACCCCCAGGACAGGGAACACTGAAGCTTTCTTT

J: TRBJ2-3
size: -
D: -
V: TRBV27
CDR3: CASSLLGEADTQYF
DNA: TGTGCCAGCAGTTTACTGGGGGAGGCAGATACGCAGTATTTT

J: TRBJ2-1
size: once
D: TRBD2
V: TRBV4-2
CDR3: CASSEVAGGAREEQFF
DNA: TGTGCCAGCAGCGAGGTAGCGGGAGGGGCTAGGGAGGAGCAGTTCTTC

J: TRBJ2-7
size: -
D: TRBD1
V: TRBV7-6
CDR3: CASSLGQPFYEQYF
DNA: TGTGCCAGCAGCCTGGGACAGCCTTTTTACGAGCAGTACTTC

J: TRBJ1-5
size: -
D: -
V: TRBV2
CDR3: CASSAPFGDNQPQHF
DNA: TGTGCCAGCAGCGCCCCCTTCGGGGACAATCAGCCCCAGCATTTT

J: TRBJ1-1
size: -
D: TRBD1
V: TRBV9
CDR3: CASSARPSRDSSFTEAFF
DNA: TGTGCCAGCAGCGCTAGGCCCTCCCGGGACAGCTCTTTCACTGAAGCTTTCTTT

J: TRBJ2-1
size: -
D: -
V: TRBV19
CDR3: CASNRGSSYNEQFF
DNA: TGTGCCAGTAATCGTGGGAGCTCCTACAATGAGCAGTTCTTC

J: TRBJ2-7
size: -
D: TRBD1
V: TRBV11-2
CDR3: CASSLTGTGTYEQYF
DNA: TGTGCCAGCAGCTTAACCGGGACAGGGACCTACGAGCAGTACTTC

J: TRBJ2-2
size: -
D: TRBD2
V: TRBV2
CDR3: CASKKSGRWGTGELFF
DNA: TGTGCCAGCAAAAAGAGCGGGAGATGGGGGACCGGGGAGCTGTTTTTT

J: TRBJ2-1
size: -
D: TRBD2
V: TRBV4-1
CDR3: CASSPTSGSIFSYNEQFF
DNA: TGCGCCAGCAGCCCTACTAGCGGGAGTATTTTTTCCTACAATGAGCAGTTCTTC

J: TRBJ1-1
size: -
D: -
V: TRBV13
CDR3: CASSLGRVHTEAFF
DNA: TGTGCCAGCAGCTTAGGCCGGGTTCACACTGAAGCTTTCTTT

J: TRBJ2-5
size: -
D: -
V: TRBV5-5
CDR3: CASSLLWVEETQYF
DNA: TGTGCCAGCAGCTTGCTGTGGGTGGAGGAGACCCAGTACTTC

J: TRBJ2-7
size: few
D: -
V: TRBV14
CDR3: CASSPLVVGYEQYF
DNA: TGTGCCAGCAGCCCCCTAGTCGTCGGCTACGAGCAGTACTTC